These T cell receptor beta chains were read from a single sample in a study of T cell responses to AZD1222 COVID-19 vaccine. TCRdb's copy holds only in-frame clones and misses some; the assay was immunoSEQ multiplex PCR. Counted here are about 84,000 clones, approximately 83% occurring once; the ten biggest clones make up around 10%. This specimen was peripheral blood, taken 28 days after the second AZD1222 dose. These receptors were collected from an adult who received the AZD1222 COVID-19 vaccine. The CDR3 runs from the conserved cysteine through the conserved F or W. D genes are given only for firm matches. Clone sizes are given selectively: once, few, many, or a class where the clone is expanded.

>TRBJ2-3|-|-|TRBV19
TGTGCCAGTAGTTGGGGGGGACAGAGCGCTACAGATACGCAGTATTTT
CASSWGGQSATDTQYF
>TRBJ2-1|-|TRBD1|TRBV28
TGTGCCAGCAGTTCGACAGGGGTCGGCGATGAGCAGTTCTTC
CASSSTGVGDEQFF
>TRBJ1-2|-|-|TRBV28
TGTGCCAGCAGCTATCCAGGGGCCGACTATGGCTACACCTTC
CASSYPGADYGYTF
>TRBJ1-5|-|TRBD1|TRBV7-2
TGTGCCAGCAGTCTAGGGCAGGGGGCACGGCAGCCCCAGCATTTT
CASSLGQGARQPQHF
>TRBJ1-2|-|TRBD1|TRBV18
TGTGCCAGCTCCCAAGACAGGGTAGACTATGGCTACACCTTC
CASSQDRVDYGYTF
>TRBJ2-2|-|TRBD2|TRBV27
TGTGCCAGTGCCGGGACTAGTTTGATTCGGGGGGAGCTGTTTTTT
CASAGTSLIRGELFF
>TRBJ2-7|-|-|TRBV7-2
TGTGCCAGCAGCTTAGTTTGGACTAAGGGCGAGCAGTACTTC
CASSLVWTKGEQYF
>TRBJ1-1|-|-|TRBV10-1
TGCGCCAGCAGTGAGTCTACACAAGGAACTGAAGCTTTCTTT
CASSESTQGTEAFF
>TRBJ1-1|-|TRBD1|TRBV3-1/TRBV3-2
TGTGCCAGCAGCCAAGATGGTAGGACAGGGGTAACTGAAGCTTTCTTT
CASSQDGRTGVTEAFF
>TRBJ1-6|-|TRBD1|TRBV6-6
TGTGCCAGCAGTCAACGTCCCGGGACAGGGGTTGGGAATTCACCCCTCCACTTT
CASSQRPGTGVGNSPLHF
>TRBJ2-1|-|TRBD1|TRBV18
TGTGCCAGCTCACGACGGACAGGGCGGATCAATGAGCAGTTCTTC
CASSRRTGRINEQFF
>TRBJ1-1|-|-|TRBV6-2/TRBV6-3
TGTGCCAGCAGCCTTACAGGCGACTACACTGAAGCTTTCTTT
CASSLTGDYTEAFF
>TRBJ2-7|-|TRBD1|TRBV19
TGTGCCAGTAGTCCGCGGACAGGGGTGGGCGAGCAGTACTTC
CASSPRTGVGEQYF
>TRBJ2-4|-|-|TRBV7-9
TGTGCCAGCAGCTTTTCGGGTTACATTCAGTACTTC
CASSFSGYIQYF
>TRBJ1-1|-|TRBD1|TRBV27
TGTGCCAGCAGTCCTACGACAGGGTTCGGTCGGAGGACTGAAGCTTTCTTT
CASSPTTGFGRRTEAFF
>TRBJ1-1|-|-|TRBV6-5
TGTGCCAGCAGTAGCCATCAGGTAGTGAACACTGAAGCTTTCTTT
CASSSHQVVNTEAFF
>TRBJ2-3|-|-|TRBV5-6
TGTGCCAGCAGCCCCTGGGGGAGGACAGATACGCAGTATTTT
CASSPWGRTDTQYF
>TRBJ1-1|-|TRBD1|TRBV4-3
TGCGCCAGCAGCCAAATTGCCGGGACAGGGGGGACTGAAGCTTTCTTT
CASSQIAGTGGTEAFF
>TRBJ1-1|-|-|TRBV6-5
TGTGCCAGCACCCCACCCAAGGGAGACGCTTTCTTT
CASTPPKGDAFF
>TRBJ1-6|few|TRBD1|TRBV18
TGTGCCAGCTCACCCCCCCCGGGACAGGAGAGCTCCTATAATTCACCCCTCCACTTT
CASSPPPGQESSYNSPLHF
>TRBJ2-2|-|-|TRBV12-3/TRBV12-4
TGTGCCAGCAGCTCACATCCCACCGGGGAGCTGTTTTTT
CASSSHPTGELFF
>TRBJ2-5|-|TRBD1|TRBV18
TGTGCCAGCTCACCAAGGGACAGGGTAGGGGAGACCCAGTACTTC
CASSPRDRVGETQYF
>TRBJ1-1|few|-|TRBV4-3
TGCGCCAGCAGCCTCCTACTTCAGGAGAACACTGAAGCTTTCTTT
CASSLLLQENTEAFF
>TRBJ1-2|-|-|TRBV5-1
TGCGCCAGCAGCTCCGAACAGCTCGGGACACGTGGCTACACCTTC
CASSSEQLGTRGYTF
>TRBJ1-3|-|-|TRBV28
TGTGCCAGCAAATGGCCGTCCCCTGGAAACACCATATATTTT
CASKWPSPGNTIYF
>TRBJ2-3|-|-|TRBV18
TGTGCCAGCTCACCAATTATGGGGGGGCCGTTAGACACAGATACGCAGTATTTT
CASSPIMGGPLDTDTQYF
>TRBJ1-3|-|-|TRBV7-9
TGTGCCAGCAGCACCAACACCGACTCTGGAAACACCATATATTTT
CASSTNTDSGNTIYF
>TRBJ2-5|-|-|TRBV19
TGTGCCAGTAGTTACGAGGGAACAGGAGAGACCCAGTACTTC
CASSYEGTGETQYF
>TRBJ1-3|once|-|TRBV30
TGTGCCTGGGGGACGCAGTCTGGAAACACCATATATTTT
CAWGTQSGNTIYF
>TRBJ1-1|few|TRBD1|TRBV6-6
TGTGCCAGCTACCCCCAACAGGGGACGAACACTGAAGCTTTCTTT
CASYPQQGTNTEAFF
>TRBJ1-2|few|TRBD1|TRBV5-4
TGTGCCAGCAGCCAAGGACAGGGACTTAACTATGGCTACACCTTC
CASSQGQGLNYGYTF
>TRBJ1-5|-|-|TRBV7-2
TGTGCCAGCAGCTTAGTAGTGGCGGGGCAGCCCCAGCATTTT
CASSLVVAGQPQHF
>TRBJ2-4|-|-|TRBV11-3
TGTGCCAGCAGCTTATTAGGGGGGCGACTTCTGAACATTCAGTACTTC
CASSLLGGRLLNIQYF
>TRBJ2-2|-|-|TRBV9
TGTGCCAGCAGCGTAGAACATCTGAACACCGGGGAGCTGTTTTTT
CASSVEHLNTGELFF
>TRBJ1-1|-|-|TRBV2
TGTGCCAGCAGTGGTATGGGGGCGCACACTGAAGCTTTCTTT
CASSGMGAHTEAFF
>TRBJ2-7|once|TRBD1|TRBV6-6
TGTGCCAGCAGTTATACCGTTGGACAGGCCTACGAGCAGTACTTC
CASSYTVGQAYEQYF
>TRBJ1-2|-|-|TRBV2
TGTGCCAGCAGTGCGCCTGCGTCAGGACCGGGAGGCTACACCTTC
CASSAPASGPGGYTF
>TRBJ2-1|-|-|TRBV5-4
TGTGCCAGCAGCCTGGGCGGGACAGCTTCCAATGAGCAGTTCTTC
CASSLGGTASNEQFF
>TRBJ2-6|-|TRBD1|TRBV7-9
TGTGCCAGCGTCGGGACAGGGGGATCTGGGGCCAACGTCCTGACTTTC
CASVGTGGSGANVLTF
>TRBJ2-1|-|-|TRBV24-1
TGTGCCACCAGTGATTTAGGCAGCTACAATGAGCAGTTCTTC
CATSDLGSYNEQFF
>TRBJ1-1|-|TRBD1|TRBV6-5
TGTGCCAGCAGTTACCTAGGACAGGAAAACACTGAAGCTTTCTTT
CASSYLGQENTEAFF
>TRBJ1-1|-|-|TRBV18
TGTGCCAGCTCACCACTTCGTTCCGAGGACACTGAAGCTTTCTTT
CASSPLRSEDTEAFF
>TRBJ2-3|-|-|TRBV20-1
TGCAGTGCTGGAGGGGATACGCAGTATTTT
CSAGGDTQYF
>TRBJ1-5|-|-|TRBV28
TGTGCCAGCAGTTTTACGGCAGAGGATCAGCCCCAGCATTTT
CASSFTAEDQPQHF
>TRBJ2-4|-|-|TRBV7-2
TGTGCCAGCAGCTTAGAAAGGGGGGCCAAAAACATTCAGTACTTC
CASSLERGAKNIQYF
>TRBJ1-1|once|TRBD1|TRBV27
TGTGCCAGCAGTTTTAGCGTCAGGGGGCGGATGAACACTGAAGCTTTCTTT
CASSFSVRGRMNTEAFF
>TRBJ1-3|few|TRBD1|TRBV6-5
TGTGCCACCTCCGGGACAGGGTTATACACCATATATTTT
CATSGTGLYTIYF
>TRBJ1-1|-|-|TRBV18
TGTGCCAGCTCACGACAGGAGAACACTGAAGCTTTCTTT
CASSRQENTEAFF
>TRBJ2-3|-|-|TRBV4-3
TGCGCCAGCAGCCAAGATGGCAGGAGCACAGATACGCAGTATTTT
CASSQDGRSTDTQYF
>TRBJ2-3|-|-|TRBV4-3
TGCGCCAGCAGCCAAGGGCCGGGTGTGGGAGATACGCAGTATTTT
CASSQGPGVGDTQYF
>TRBJ1-6|-|-|TRBV6-1
TGTGCCAGCAGTGAAGTTGGGGACTCACCCCTCCACTTT
CASSEVGDSPLHF